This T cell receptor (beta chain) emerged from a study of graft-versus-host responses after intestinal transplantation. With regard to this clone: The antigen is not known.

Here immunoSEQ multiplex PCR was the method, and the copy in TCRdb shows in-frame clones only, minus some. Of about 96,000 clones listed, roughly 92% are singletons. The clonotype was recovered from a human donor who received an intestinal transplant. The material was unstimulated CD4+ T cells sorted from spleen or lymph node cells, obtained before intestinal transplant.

The CDR3, as DNA: TGTGCCAGCAGCTCCCCGGGACGGTTCTATGGCTACACCTTC. Protein sequence: CASSSPGRFYGYTF. The chain uses TRBV5-8 and TRBJ1-2; D might be TRBD1 (5 bases). The germline CDR1 and CDR2 sequences are SGHTS and YDEGEE. Trimming left V 3 bases short and J 4 bases short, with 13 bases between. The CDR3 runs 14 residues. Looking up the rest from reference TRBV5-8 and TRBJ1-2 gives the full variable domain: EAGVTQSPTHLIKTRGQQATLRCSPISGHTSVYWYQQALGLGLQFLLWYDEGEERNRGNFPPRFSGRQFPNYSSELNVNALELEDSALYLCASSSPGRFYGYTFGSGTRLTVV.